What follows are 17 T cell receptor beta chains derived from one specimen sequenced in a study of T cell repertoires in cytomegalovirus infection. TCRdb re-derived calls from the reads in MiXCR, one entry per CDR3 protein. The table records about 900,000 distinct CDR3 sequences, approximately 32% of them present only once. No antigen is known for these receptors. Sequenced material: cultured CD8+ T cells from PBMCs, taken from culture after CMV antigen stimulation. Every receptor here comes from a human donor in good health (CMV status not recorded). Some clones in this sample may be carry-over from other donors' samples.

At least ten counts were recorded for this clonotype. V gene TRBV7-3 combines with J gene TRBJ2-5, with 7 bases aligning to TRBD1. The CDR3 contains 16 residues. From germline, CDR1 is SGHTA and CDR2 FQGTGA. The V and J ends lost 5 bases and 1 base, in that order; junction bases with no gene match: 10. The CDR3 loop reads CASSPTGDGAQETQYF. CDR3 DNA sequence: TGTGCCAGCAGCCCAACAGGGGACGGTGCCCAAGAGACCCAGTACTTC.

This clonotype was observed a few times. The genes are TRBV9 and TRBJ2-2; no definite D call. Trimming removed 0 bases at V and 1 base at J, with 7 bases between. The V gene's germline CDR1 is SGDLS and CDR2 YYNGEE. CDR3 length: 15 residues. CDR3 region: CASSVATVNTGELFF. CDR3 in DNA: TGTGCCAGCAGCGTAGCCACCGTGAACACCGGGGAGCTGTTTTTT.

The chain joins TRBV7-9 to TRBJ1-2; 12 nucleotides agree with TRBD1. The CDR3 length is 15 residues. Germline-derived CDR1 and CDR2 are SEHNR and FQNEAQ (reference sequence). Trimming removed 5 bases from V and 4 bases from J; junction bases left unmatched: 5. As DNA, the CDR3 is TGTGCCAGCAGCCAGGGGACAGGGGGCGTCTATGGCTACACCTTC. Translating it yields CASSQGTGGVYGYTF.

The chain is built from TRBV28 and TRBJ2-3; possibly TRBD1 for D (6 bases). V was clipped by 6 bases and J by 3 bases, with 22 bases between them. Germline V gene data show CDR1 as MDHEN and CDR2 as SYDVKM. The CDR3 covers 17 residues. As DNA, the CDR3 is TGTGCCAGCAGCTCTCTAGGGGACATGGCGAAAACAGATACGCAGTATTTT. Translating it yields CASSSLGDMAKTDTQYF.

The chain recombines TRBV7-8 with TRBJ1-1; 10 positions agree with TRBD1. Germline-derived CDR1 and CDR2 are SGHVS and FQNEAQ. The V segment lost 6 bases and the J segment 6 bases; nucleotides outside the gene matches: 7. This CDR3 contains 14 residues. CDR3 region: CASRKGTGEAEAFF. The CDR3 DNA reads TGTGCCAGCAGAAAAGGGACAGGGGAGGCTGAAGCTTTCTTT.

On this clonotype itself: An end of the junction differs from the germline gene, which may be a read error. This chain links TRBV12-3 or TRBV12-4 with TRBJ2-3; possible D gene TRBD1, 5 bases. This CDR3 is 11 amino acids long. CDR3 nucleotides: TGTGCCAACAGTCAAGGACCCGCAGGGAATTTT. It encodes CANSQGPAGNF.

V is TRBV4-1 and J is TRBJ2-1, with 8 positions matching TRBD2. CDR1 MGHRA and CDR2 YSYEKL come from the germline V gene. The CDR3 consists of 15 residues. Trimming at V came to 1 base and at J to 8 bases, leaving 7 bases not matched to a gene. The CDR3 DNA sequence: TGCGCCAGCAGCCAAGCGGGACTAGGTTTCCATGAGCAGTTCTTC. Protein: CASSQAGLGFHEQFF.

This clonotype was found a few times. This CDR3 is CASSPMSYEQYF. The CDR3 DNA reads TGTGCCAGCAGTCCTATGTCCTACGAGCAGTACTTC. The V gene is TRBV12-3 or TRBV12-4, the J gene TRBJ2-7; the D is unclear. The CDR3 extends over 12 amino acids. Trimming shortened V by 5 bases and J by 1 base, and 6 bases separated the two germline ends.

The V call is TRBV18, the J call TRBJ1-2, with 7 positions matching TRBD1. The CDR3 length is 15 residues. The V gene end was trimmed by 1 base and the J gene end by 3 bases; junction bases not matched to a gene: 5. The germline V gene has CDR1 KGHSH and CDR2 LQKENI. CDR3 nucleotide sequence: TGTGCCAGCTCACCACAGGACAGGACTGACTATGGCTACACCTTC. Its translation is CASSPQDRTDYGYTF.

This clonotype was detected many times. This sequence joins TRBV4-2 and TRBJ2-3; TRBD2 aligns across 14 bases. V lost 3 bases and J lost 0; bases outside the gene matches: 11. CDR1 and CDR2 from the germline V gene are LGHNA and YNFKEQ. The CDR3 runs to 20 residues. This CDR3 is CASSHPSGTSGGRSTDTQYF. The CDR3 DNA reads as TGTGCCAGCAGCCACCCCTCGGGGACTAGCGGGGGTCGTAGCACAGATACGCAGTATTTT.

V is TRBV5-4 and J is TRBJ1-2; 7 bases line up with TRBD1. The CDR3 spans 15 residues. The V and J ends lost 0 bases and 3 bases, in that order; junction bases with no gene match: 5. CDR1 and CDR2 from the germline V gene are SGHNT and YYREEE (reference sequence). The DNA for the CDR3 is TGTGCCAGCAGCTTGGTCACAGGGGATGACTATGGCTACACCTTC. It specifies CASSLVTGDDYGYTF.

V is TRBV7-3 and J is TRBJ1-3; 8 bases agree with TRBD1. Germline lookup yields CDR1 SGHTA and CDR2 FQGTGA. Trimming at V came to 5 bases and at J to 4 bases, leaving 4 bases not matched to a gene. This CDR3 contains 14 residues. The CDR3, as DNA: TGTGCCAGCAGCGGTGGACAGGGAGGAAACACCATATATTTT. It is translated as CASSGGQGGNTIYF.

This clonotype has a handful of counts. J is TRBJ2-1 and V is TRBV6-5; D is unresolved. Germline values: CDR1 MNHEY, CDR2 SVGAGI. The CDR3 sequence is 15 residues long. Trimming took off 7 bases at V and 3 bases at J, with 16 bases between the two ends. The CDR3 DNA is TGTGCCAGCAAGTTAGGTAACTTTGACTACAATGAGCAGTTCTTC. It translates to CASKLGNFDYNEQFF.

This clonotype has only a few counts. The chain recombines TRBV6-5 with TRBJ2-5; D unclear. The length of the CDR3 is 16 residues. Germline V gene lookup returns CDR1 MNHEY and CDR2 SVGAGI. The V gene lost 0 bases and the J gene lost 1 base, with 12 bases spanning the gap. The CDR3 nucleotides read TGTGCCAGCAGTTACTCCGAGTACGGCGCCCAAGAGACCCAGTACTTC. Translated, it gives CASSYSEYGAQETQYF.

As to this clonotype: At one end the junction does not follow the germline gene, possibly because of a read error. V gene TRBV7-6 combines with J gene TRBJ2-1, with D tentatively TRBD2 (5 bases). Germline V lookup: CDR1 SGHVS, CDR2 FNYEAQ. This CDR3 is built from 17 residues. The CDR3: CASSSRLAPQVRNEQSF. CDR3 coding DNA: TGTGCCAGCAGCTCACGCCTAGCTCCGCAAGTGAGGAATGAGCAGTCCTTC.

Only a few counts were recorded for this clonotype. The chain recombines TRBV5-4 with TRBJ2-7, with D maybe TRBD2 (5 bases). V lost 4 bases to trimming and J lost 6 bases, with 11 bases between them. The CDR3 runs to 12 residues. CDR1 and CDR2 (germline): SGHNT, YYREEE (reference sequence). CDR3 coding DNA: TGTGCCAGCAGCGACGGTAGCGCCGAGCAGTACTTC. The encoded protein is CASSDGSAEQYF.

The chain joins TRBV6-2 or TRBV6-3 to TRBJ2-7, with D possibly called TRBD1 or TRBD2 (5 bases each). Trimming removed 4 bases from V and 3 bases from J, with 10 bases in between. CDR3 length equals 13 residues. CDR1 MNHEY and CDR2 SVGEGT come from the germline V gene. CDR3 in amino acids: CASSWGPIYEQYV. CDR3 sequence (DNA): TGTGCCAGCAGTTGGGGACCGATCTACGAGCAGTACGTC.